This is a list of T cell receptor beta chains from one sample in a study of OX40 agonist ivuxolimab in advanced cancers. Sequencing was performed with immunoSEQ multiplex PCR; in TCRdb, only in-frame clones are kept and a portion is missing. The data show roughly 70,000 clones, roughly 85% seen once. Material: CD4+ or CD8+ T cells sorted from blood, obtained in a trial of the OX40 agonist ivuxolimab. All receptors derive from an adult with an advanced solid tumor such as melanoma, head and neck, liver or kidney cancer. Each CDR3 is given with its conserved first and last residue. The D gene is left open where the match is weak. Size tells how often a clone was seen (once, few, many) or the class of an expanded clone, and some rows leave it out.

v_gene: TRBV30; d_gene: TRBD1; abundance: NA; j_gene: TRBJ1-2; CDR3nt: TGTGCCTGGAGCGACAGGGACTATGGCTACACCTTC; CDR3aa: CAWSDRDYGYTF
v_gene: TRBV5-5; d_gene: TRBD1; abundance: NA; j_gene: TRBJ1-1; CDR3nt: TGTGCCAGCAGCTACGACAGGGCTATGAACACTGAAGCTTTCTTT; CDR3aa: CASSYDRAMNTEAFF
v_gene: TRBV6-5; d_gene: NA; abundance: NA; j_gene: TRBJ2-5; CDR3nt: TGTGCCAGCAGTTACGGGAGGCGTGAGACCCAGTACTTC; CDR3aa: CASSYGRRETQYF
v_gene: TRBV2; d_gene: TRBD1; abundance: NA; j_gene: TRBJ1-2; CDR3nt: TGTGCCAGCACTCGAGAGACAGGGGGACGTTATGGCTACACCTTC; CDR3aa: CASTRETGGRYGYTF
v_gene: TRBV5-1; d_gene: NA; abundance: NA; j_gene: TRBJ1-1; CDR3nt: TGCGCCAGCAGCTACCGGGGTGAGACTGAAGCTTTCTTT; CDR3aa: CASSYRGETEAFF
v_gene: TRBV7-9; d_gene: TRBD1; abundance: NA; j_gene: TRBJ1-4; CDR3nt: TGTGCCAGCAGCTTCCCCCGACAGGGTATAGCAACTAATGAAAAACTGTTTTTT; CDR3aa: CASSFPRQGIATNEKLFF
v_gene: TRBV7-8; d_gene: NA; abundance: NA; j_gene: TRBJ1-5; CDR3nt: TGTGCCAGCAGCCCTGGGGGCCCGAGGAATCAGCCCCAGCATTTT; CDR3aa: CASSPGGPRNQPQHF
v_gene: TRBV11-1; d_gene: NA; abundance: NA; j_gene: TRBJ2-5; CDR3nt: TGTGCCAGCAGCTTAGCGGGGGGCCGTAGAGAGACCCAGTACTTC; CDR3aa: CASSLAGGRRETQYF
v_gene: TRBV5-6; d_gene: TRBD2; abundance: NA; j_gene: TRBJ2-1; CDR3nt: TGTGCCAGCAGCTTGACCCTAGCGGGAGAGTCCTACAATGAGCAGTTCTTC; CDR3aa: CASSLTLAGESYNEQFF
v_gene: TRBV7-2; d_gene: TRBD1; abundance: NA; j_gene: TRBJ2-7; CDR3nt: TGTGCCAGCAGGTCGGGACAGGGGGTCTACGAGCAGTACTTC; CDR3aa: CASRSGQGVYEQYF
v_gene: TRBV11-3; d_gene: TRBD2; abundance: NA; j_gene: TRBJ2-1; CDR3nt: TGTGCCAGCAGCTTAACTAGCGGGAGGGGTGGTGAGCAGTTCTTC; CDR3aa: CASSLTSGRGGEQFF
v_gene: TRBV18; d_gene: NA; abundance: NA; j_gene: TRBJ1-5; CDR3nt: TGTGCCAGTCCTTTAGGGCCCCAGCATTTT; CDR3aa: CASPLGPQHF
v_gene: TRBV2; d_gene: NA; abundance: NA; j_gene: TRBJ2-3; CDR3nt: TGTGCCAGCAGTGAATTTAGGGACACAGATACGCAGTATTTT; CDR3aa: CASSEFRDTDTQYF
v_gene: TRBV5-8; d_gene: NA; abundance: NA; j_gene: TRBJ2-7; CDR3nt: TGTGCCAGCAGCTTGGGAGGCCCGTCCTACGAGCAGTACTTC; CDR3aa: CASSLGGPSYEQYF
v_gene: TRBV28; d_gene: NA; abundance: NA; j_gene: TRBJ2-7; CDR3nt: TGTGCCAGCAGGGGAGGCTTTCGAGGAGAGCAGTACTTC; CDR3aa: CASRGGFRGEQYF
v_gene: TRBV18; d_gene: NA; abundance: once; j_gene: TRBJ2-2; CDR3nt: TGTGCCAGCTCACCCACGGGGAACACCGGGGAGCTGTTTTTT; CDR3aa: CASSPTGNTGELFF
v_gene: TRBV19; d_gene: TRBD1; abundance: NA; j_gene: TRBJ2-5; CDR3nt: TGTGCCAGTAGTATAGGCCTCCAGGGGGCTGGAGAGACCCAGTACTTC; CDR3aa: CASSIGLQGAGETQYF
v_gene: TRBV4-1; d_gene: TRBD2; abundance: few; j_gene: TRBJ2-3; CDR3nt: TGCGCCAGCAGCCAAGAGGCGCGGGGGTTCACAGATACGCAGTATTTT; CDR3aa: CASSQEARGFTDTQYF
v_gene: TRBV18; d_gene: TRBD1; abundance: NA; j_gene: TRBJ1-5; CDR3nt: TGTGCCAGCTCACCACCGGGGGACAGGATAAATCAGCCCCAGCATTTT; CDR3aa: CASSPPGDRINQPQHF
v_gene: TRBV12-5; d_gene: NA; abundance: few; j_gene: TRBJ2-1; CDR3nt: TGTGCTAGTGGTCCGCCTCGGGGTTTCCTGTTCTTC; CDR3aa: CASGPPRGFLFF
v_gene: TRBV7-2; d_gene: NA; abundance: NA; j_gene: TRBJ1-2; CDR3nt: TGTGCCAGCAGCTTAGAAGGGGGGATATACTACACCTTC; CDR3aa: CASSLEGGIYYTF
v_gene: TRBV10-2; d_gene: NA; abundance: NA; j_gene: TRBJ2-2; CDR3nt: TGCGCCGGATCCGGGACGCAGAACACCGGGGAGCTGTTTTTT; CDR3aa: CAGSGTQNTGELFF
v_gene: TRBV5-6; d_gene: NA; abundance: once; j_gene: TRBJ2-7; CDR3nt: TGTGCCAGCAGCTTGTCAGGGTACGAGCAGTACTTC; CDR3aa: CASSLSGYEQYF
v_gene: TRBV7-2; d_gene: NA; abundance: NA; j_gene: TRBJ1-4; CDR3nt: TGTGCCAGCAGCCCCGGGACCGCCGAATCTGAAAAACTGTTTTTT; CDR3aa: CASSPGTAESEKLFF
v_gene: TRBV5-4; d_gene: TRBD1; abundance: NA; j_gene: TRBJ2-5; CDR3nt: TGTGCCAGCAGCTTGTCCAGGGGGGAGACCCAGTACTTC; CDR3aa: CASSLSRGETQYF
v_gene: TRBV7-9; d_gene: NA; abundance: NA; j_gene: TRBJ2-3; CDR3nt: TGTGCCAGCAGTTCCGGGGGAGACACAGATACGCAGTATTTT; CDR3aa: CASSSGGDTDTQYF
v_gene: TRBV19; d_gene: NA; abundance: NA; j_gene: TRBJ1-2; CDR3nt: TGTGCCAGTAGTATAGGAGATAGCAGGAGAATTGGCTACACCTTC; CDR3aa: CASSIGDSRRIGYTF
v_gene: TRBV6-6; d_gene: NA; abundance: NA; j_gene: TRBJ1-1; CDR3nt: TGTGCCAGCAGGGACACTGAAGCTTTCTTT; CDR3aa: CASRDTEAFF
v_gene: TRBV14; d_gene: NA; abundance: NA; j_gene: TRBJ2-3; CDR3nt: TGTGCCAGCAGCCAAGATATAGCGTCAGATACGCAGTATTTT; CDR3aa: CASSQDIASDTQYF
v_gene: TRBV18; d_gene: NA; abundance: NA; j_gene: TRBJ2-2; CDR3nt: TGTGCCAGCTCATCCGACCGACCGAACACCGGGGAGCTGTTTTTT; CDR3aa: CASSSDRPNTGELFF
v_gene: TRBV7-9; d_gene: NA; abundance: NA; j_gene: TRBJ1-1; CDR3nt: TGTGCCAGCAGCTTAGATACTCTAGTGGCTTTCTTT; CDR3aa: CASSLDTLVAFF
v_gene: TRBV5-1; d_gene: TRBD1; abundance: NA; j_gene: TRBJ2-7; CDR3nt: TGCGCCAGCAGCCGGACAGGGGGGGCAGCCTACGAGCAGTACTTC; CDR3aa: CASSRTGGAAYEQYF
v_gene: TRBV7-9; d_gene: NA; abundance: NA; j_gene: TRBJ2-5; CDR3nt: TGTGCCAGCACCTCTGCCCAGACCCAGTACTTC; CDR3aa: CASTSAQTQYF
v_gene: TRBV7-8; d_gene: NA; abundance: once; j_gene: TRBJ1-1; CDR3nt: TGTGCCAGCAGCTTCAGGTTGAACACTGAAGCTTTCTTT; CDR3aa: CASSFRLNTEAFF
v_gene: TRBV19; d_gene: NA; abundance: NA; j_gene: TRBJ2-7; CDR3nt: TGTGCCAGTAAGGCCAGCTTTAGCTCCTACGAGCAGTACTTC; CDR3aa: CASKASFSSYEQYF
v_gene: TRBV18; d_gene: NA; abundance: NA; j_gene: TRBJ1-5; CDR3nt: TGTGCCAGCTCACCAAACGAGGGGAATCAGCCCCAGCATTTT; CDR3aa: CASSPNEGNQPQHF
v_gene: TRBV7-2; d_gene: NA; abundance: NA; j_gene: TRBJ2-4; CDR3nt: TGTGCCAGCAGCTTAACCCTCGAATCCCTCATTCAGTACTTC; CDR3aa: CASSLTLESLIQYF
v_gene: TRBV7-9; d_gene: TRBD2; abundance: NA; j_gene: TRBJ2-5; CDR3nt: TGTGCAGCCCAGCGGGGGCGGGCAGAGACCCAGTACTTC; CDR3aa: CAAQRGRAETQYF
v_gene: TRBV6-6; d_gene: NA; abundance: NA; j_gene: TRBJ1-2; CDR3nt: TGTGCCAGCCTACGCGACTATGGCTACACCTTC; CDR3aa: CASLRDYGYTF
v_gene: TRBV5-1; d_gene: NA; abundance: NA; j_gene: TRBJ2-3; CDR3nt: TGCGCCAGCAGTTCCTCAGATACGCAGTATTTT; CDR3aa: CASSSSDTQYF
v_gene: TRBV9; d_gene: NA; abundance: once; j_gene: TRBJ1-4; CDR3nt: TGTGCCAGCAGTTTCCGGGACACTAATGAAAAACTGTTTTTT; CDR3aa: CASSFRDTNEKLFF
v_gene: TRBV5-1; d_gene: TRBD1; abundance: NA; j_gene: TRBJ2-1; CDR3nt: TGCGCCAGCAGCTTGTATAGGACAGGTTACAATGAGCAGTTCTTC; CDR3aa: CASSLYRTGYNEQFF
v_gene: TRBV27; d_gene: NA; abundance: NA; j_gene: TRBJ1-1; CDR3nt: TGTGCCAGCAAAAACAGGGAAGGCAACACTGAAGCTTTCTTT; CDR3aa: CASKNREGNTEAFF
v_gene: TRBV4-3; d_gene: TRBD2; abundance: NA; j_gene: TRBJ2-3; CDR3nt: TGCGCCAGCAGCCAGGGAAGGTCTAGCGGCAGGAGGAGGCTGGATACGCAGTATTTT; CDR3aa: CASSQGRSSGRRRLDTQYF
v_gene: TRBV14; d_gene: NA; abundance: NA; j_gene: TRBJ2-5; CDR3nt: TGTGCCAGCAGCCAAGGGGGGTGGCAGACCCAGTACTTC; CDR3aa: CASSQGGWQTQYF
v_gene: TRBV7-2; d_gene: NA; abundance: NA; j_gene: TRBJ2-5; CDR3nt: TGTGCCAGCAGCCGACCAGGGCAAGAGACCCAGTACTTC; CDR3aa: CASSRPGQETQYF
v_gene: TRBV4-3; d_gene: NA; abundance: NA; j_gene: TRBJ2-5; CDR3nt: TGCGCCAGCAGCCAGGGTCAGGGGGGAGAGACCCAGTACTTC; CDR3aa: CASSQGQGGETQYF
v_gene: TRBV14; d_gene: TRBD1; abundance: NA; j_gene: TRBJ2-3; CDR3nt: TGTGCCAGCAGCCAAGATTTAGGGTGGGACAGTGGATCGGATACGCAGTATTTT; CDR3aa: CASSQDLGWDSGSDTQYF
v_gene: TRBV19; d_gene: TRBD1; abundance: NA; j_gene: TRBJ1-2; CDR3nt: TGTGCCAGTAGGAGCCGACAGGGCCCTAACTATGGCTACACCTTC; CDR3aa: CASRSRQGPNYGYTF
v_gene: TRBV28; d_gene: TRBD2; abundance: few; j_gene: TRBJ2-7; CDR3nt: TGTGCCAGCAGTTTATGGAGCGGGAGGGACTACGAGCAGTACTTC; CDR3aa: CASSLWSGRDYEQYF
v_gene: TRBV7-3; d_gene: NA; abundance: NA; j_gene: TRBJ2-3; CDR3nt: TGTGCCAGCAGCTTACGGCGGCCCACAGATACGCAGTATTTT; CDR3aa: CASSLRRPTDTQYF
v_gene: TRBV7-2; d_gene: NA; abundance: NA; j_gene: TRBJ2-1; CDR3nt: TGTGCCAGCAGCTCGTATCGGGGATACAATGAGCAGTTCTTC; CDR3aa: CASSSYRGYNEQFF
v_gene: TRBV6-6; d_gene: NA; abundance: NA; j_gene: TRBJ2-7; CDR3nt: TGTGCCAGCAGTTACTCTCGTGACGGGTCCTACGAGCAGTACTTC; CDR3aa: CASSYSRDGSYEQYF